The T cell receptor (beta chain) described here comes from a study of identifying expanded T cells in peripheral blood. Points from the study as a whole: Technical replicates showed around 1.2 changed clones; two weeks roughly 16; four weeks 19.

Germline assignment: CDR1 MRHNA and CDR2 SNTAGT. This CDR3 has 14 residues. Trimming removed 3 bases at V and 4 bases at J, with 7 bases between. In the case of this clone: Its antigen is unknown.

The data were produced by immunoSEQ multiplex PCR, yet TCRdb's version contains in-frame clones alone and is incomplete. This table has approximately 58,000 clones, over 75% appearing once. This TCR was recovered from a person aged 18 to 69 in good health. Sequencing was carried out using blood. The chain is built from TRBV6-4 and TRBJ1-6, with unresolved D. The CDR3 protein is CASSEPLYNSPLHF. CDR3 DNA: TGTGCCAGCAGTGAACCCCTTTATAATTCACCCCTCCACTTT.